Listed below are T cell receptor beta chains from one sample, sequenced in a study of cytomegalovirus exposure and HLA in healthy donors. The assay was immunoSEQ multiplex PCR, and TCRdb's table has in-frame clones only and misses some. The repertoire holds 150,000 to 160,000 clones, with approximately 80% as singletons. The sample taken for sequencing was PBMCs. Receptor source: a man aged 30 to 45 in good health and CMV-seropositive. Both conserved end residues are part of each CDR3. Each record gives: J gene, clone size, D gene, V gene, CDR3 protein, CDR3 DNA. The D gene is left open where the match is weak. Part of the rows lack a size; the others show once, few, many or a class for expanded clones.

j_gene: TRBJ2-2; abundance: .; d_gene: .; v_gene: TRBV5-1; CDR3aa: CASGSGGGGTGELFF; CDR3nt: TGCGCCAGCGGATCGGGCGGAGGTGGCACCGGGGAGCTGTTTTTT
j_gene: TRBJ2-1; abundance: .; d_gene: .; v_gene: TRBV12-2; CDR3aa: CASRLSGIFYNEQFF; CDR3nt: TGTGCAAGTCGCCTTAGCGGGATCTTTTACAATGAGCAGTTCTTC
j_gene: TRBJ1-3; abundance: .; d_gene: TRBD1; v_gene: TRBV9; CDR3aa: CASSVEARTGASGNTIYF; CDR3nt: TGTGCCAGCAGCGTAGAAGCAAGGACAGGGGCTTCTGGAAACACCATATATTTT
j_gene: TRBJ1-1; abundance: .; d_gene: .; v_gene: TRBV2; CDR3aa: CASSRSEGTEAFF; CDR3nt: TGTGCCAGCAGCCGCAGCGAGGGCACTGAAGCTTTCTTT
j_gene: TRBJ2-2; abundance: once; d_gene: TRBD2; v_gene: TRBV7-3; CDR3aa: CASSQTLAGGNTGELFF; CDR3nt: TGTGCCAGCAGCCAAACCCTAGCGGGAGGGAACACCGGGGAGCTGTTTTTT
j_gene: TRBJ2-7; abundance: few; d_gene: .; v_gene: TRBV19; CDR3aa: CASSISRDNEQYF; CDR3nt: TGTGCCAGTAGTATAAGCAGGGACAACGAGCAGTACTTC
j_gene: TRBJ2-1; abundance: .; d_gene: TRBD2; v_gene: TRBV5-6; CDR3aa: CASSPQGRTSGYNEQFF; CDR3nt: TGTGCCAGCAGCCCTCAGGGCAGGACTAGCGGTTACAATGAGCAGTTCTTC
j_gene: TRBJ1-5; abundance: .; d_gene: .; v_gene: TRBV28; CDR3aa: CASSPTGPTPGQPQHF; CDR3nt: TGTGCCAGCAGTCCGACCGGTCCCACCCCGGGGCAGCCCCAGCATTTT
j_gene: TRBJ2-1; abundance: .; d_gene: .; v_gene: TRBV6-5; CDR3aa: CASRGTYNEQFF; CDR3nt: TGTGCCTCTAGGGGGACCTACAATGAGCAGTTCTTC
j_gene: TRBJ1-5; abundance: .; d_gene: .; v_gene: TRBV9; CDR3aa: CASSKEDSYSNQPQHF; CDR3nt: TGTGCCAGCAGCAAAGAGGACAGCTATAGCAATCAGCCCCAGCATTTT
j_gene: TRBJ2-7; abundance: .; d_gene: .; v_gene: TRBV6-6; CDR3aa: CASSYGGSMEQYF; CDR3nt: TGTGCCAGCAGTTACGGCGGCTCTATGGAGCAGTACTTC
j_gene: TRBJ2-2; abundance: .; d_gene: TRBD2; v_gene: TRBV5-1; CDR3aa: CASSPRRTSGSSNTGELFF; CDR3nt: TGCGCCAGCAGCCCCCGACGGACTAGCGGGAGTTCGAACACCGGGGAGCTGTTTTTT
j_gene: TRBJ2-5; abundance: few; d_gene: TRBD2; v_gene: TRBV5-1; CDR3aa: CASSSGLQETQYF; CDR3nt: TGCGCCAGCAGCTCGGGACTACAAGAGACCCAGTACTTC
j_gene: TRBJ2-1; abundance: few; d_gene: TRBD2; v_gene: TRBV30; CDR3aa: CAWSVTRASGRASEQFF; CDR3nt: TGTGCCTGGAGTGTAACAAGGGCTAGCGGGAGGGCAAGTGAGCAGTTCTTC
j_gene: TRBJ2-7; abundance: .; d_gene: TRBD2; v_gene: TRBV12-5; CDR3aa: CASGPPGLAGEEDEQYF; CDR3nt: TGTGCTAGTGGTCCCCCCGGACTAGCGGGAGAAGAAGACGAGCAGTACTTC
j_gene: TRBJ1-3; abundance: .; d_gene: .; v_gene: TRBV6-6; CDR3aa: CASSYGRATGNTIYF; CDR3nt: TGTGCCAGCAGTTACGGCAGGGCTACTGGAAACACCATATATTTT
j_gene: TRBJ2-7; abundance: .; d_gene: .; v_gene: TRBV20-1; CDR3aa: CRAEGGYEQYF; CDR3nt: TGCAGGGCCGAAGGCGGGTACGAGCAGTACTTC
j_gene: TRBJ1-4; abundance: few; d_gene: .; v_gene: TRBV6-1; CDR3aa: CASSDPGLTSTNEKLFF; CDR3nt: TGTGCCAGCAGTGACCCCGGGTTGACTTCAACTAATGAAAAACTGTTTTTT
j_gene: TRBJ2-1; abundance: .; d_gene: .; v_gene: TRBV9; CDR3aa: CASNPPDSRNEQFF; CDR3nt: TGTGCCAGCAACCCCCCGGACTCGAGAAATGAGCAGTTCTTC
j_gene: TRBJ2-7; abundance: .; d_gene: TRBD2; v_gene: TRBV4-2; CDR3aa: CASSQDLRVAGVEQYF; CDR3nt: TGTGCCAGCAGCCAAGATCTTCGAGTCGCGGGAGTCGAGCAGTACTTC
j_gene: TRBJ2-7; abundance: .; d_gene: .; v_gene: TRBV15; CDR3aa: CATSSPGQRTYEQYF; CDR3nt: TGTGCCACCAGCAGTCCGGGACAAAGAACCTACGAGCAGTACTTC
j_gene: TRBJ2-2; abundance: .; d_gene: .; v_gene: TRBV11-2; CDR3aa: CASSLLVVTEVSGELFF; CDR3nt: TGTGCCAGCAGCTTACTCGTGGTGACAGAAGTATCCGGGGAGCTGTTTTTT
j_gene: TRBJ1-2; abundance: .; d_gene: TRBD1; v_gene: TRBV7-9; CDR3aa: CASSLAQGGTNYGYTF; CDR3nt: TGTGCCAGCAGCTTAGCCCAGGGGGGCACTAACTATGGCTACACCTTC
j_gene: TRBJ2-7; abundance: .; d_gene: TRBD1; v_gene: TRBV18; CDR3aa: CASSPRTGVYEQYF; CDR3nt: TGTGCCAGCTCACCACGGACAGGGGTCTACGAGCAGTACTTC
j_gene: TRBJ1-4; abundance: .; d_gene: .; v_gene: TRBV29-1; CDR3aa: CSVADTSTNEKLFF; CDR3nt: TGCAGCGTTGCCGACACGTCGACTAATGAAAAACTGTTTTTT
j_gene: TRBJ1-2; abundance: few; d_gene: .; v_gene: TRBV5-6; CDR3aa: CASSLAGYGYTF; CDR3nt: TGTGCCAGCAGCTTGGCAGGCTATGGCTACACCTTC
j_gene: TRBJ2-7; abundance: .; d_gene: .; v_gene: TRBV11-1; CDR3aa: CASSLGGTAYEQYF; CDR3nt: TGTGCCAGCAGCTTAGGTGGTACAGCCTACGAGCAGTACTTC
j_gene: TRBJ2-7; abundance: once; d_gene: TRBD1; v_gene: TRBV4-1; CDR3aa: CASSRGQGAYEQYF; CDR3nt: TGCGCCAGCAGCCGCGGACAGGGGGCCTACGAGCAGTACTTC
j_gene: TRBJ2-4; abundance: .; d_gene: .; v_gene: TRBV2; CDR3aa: CASSPGQGGHIQYF; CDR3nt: TGTGCCAGCAGTCCAGGACAGGGAGGGCACATTCAGTACTTC
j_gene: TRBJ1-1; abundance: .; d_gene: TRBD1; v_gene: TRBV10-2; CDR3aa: CASSKWTGLDTEAFF; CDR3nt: TGCGCCAGCAGTAAGTGGACAGGTTTGGACACTGAAGCTTTCTTT
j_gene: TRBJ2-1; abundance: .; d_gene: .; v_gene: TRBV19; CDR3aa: CASSIRLRSHSYNEQFF; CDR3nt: TGTGCCAGTAGTATAAGGTTGCGGAGCCACTCCTACAATGAGCAGTTCTTC
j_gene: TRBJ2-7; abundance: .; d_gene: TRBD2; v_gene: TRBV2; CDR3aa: CASRTATSAEQYF; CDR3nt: TGTGCCAGCAGGACAGCAACTAGCGCCGAGCAGTACTTC
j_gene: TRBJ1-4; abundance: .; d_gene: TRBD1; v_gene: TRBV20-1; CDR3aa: CSAESGQELFF; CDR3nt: TGCAGTGCTGAGTCAGGACAGGAACTGTTTTTT
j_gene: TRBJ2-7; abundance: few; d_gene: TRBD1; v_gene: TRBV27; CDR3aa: CASSPRGQGREEQYF; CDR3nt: TGTGCCAGCAGCCCTAGGGGACAGGGACGGGAAGAGCAGTACTTC
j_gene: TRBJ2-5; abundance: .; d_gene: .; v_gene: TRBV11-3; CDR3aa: CASSLRTKEGETQYF; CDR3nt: TGTGCCAGCAGCTTACGGACTAAGGAGGGAGAGACCCAGTACTTC
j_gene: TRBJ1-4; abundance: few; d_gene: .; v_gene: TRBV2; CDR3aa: CASNQGGGSNEKLFF; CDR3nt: TGTGCCAGCAACCAGGGAGGAGGGAGTAATGAAAAACTGTTTTTT
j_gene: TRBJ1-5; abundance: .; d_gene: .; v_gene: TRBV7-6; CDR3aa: CASSLGWGDQPQHF; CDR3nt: TGTGCCAGCAGCTTAGGCTGGGGAGATCAGCCCCAGCATTTT
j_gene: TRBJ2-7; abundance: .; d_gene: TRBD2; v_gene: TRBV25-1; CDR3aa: CASSESGREGNEQYF; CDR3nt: TGTGCCAGCAGTGAATCGGGGAGGGAGGGAAACGAGCAGTACTTC
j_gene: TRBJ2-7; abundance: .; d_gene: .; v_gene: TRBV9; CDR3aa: CASSPGGSAYEQYF; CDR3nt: TGTGCCAGCAGCCCCGGAGGGAGTGCCTACGAGCAGTACTTC
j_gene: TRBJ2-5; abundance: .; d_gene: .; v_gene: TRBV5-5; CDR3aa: CASSPKENRLIALETQYF; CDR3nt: TGTGCCAGCAGCCCCAAGGAAAACCGGCTTATAGCCTTGGAGACCCAGTACTTC
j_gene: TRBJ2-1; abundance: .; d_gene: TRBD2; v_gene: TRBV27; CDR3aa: CASSLFGGRAGNEQFF; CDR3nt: TGTGCCAGCAGTTTATTTGGCGGGAGGGCCGGGAATGAGCAGTTCTTC
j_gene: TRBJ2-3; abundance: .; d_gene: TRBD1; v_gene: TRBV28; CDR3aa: CASTRGQTLSDTQYF; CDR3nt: TGTGCCAGCACTAGGGGACAGACTTTATCGGATACGCAGTATTTT
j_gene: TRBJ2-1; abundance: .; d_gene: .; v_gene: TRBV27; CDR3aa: CAAKMAGYNEQFF; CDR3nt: TGTGCCGCAAAAATGGCAGGCTACAATGAGCAGTTCTTC
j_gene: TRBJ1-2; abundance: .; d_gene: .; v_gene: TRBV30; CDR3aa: CARTRQNDGYTF; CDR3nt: TGTGCCCGGACGCGGCAGAATGACGGCTACACCTTC
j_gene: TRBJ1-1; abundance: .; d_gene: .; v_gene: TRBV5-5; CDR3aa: CASSGMRSGEAFF; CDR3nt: TGTGCCAGCAGTGGAATGCGTTCGGGTGAAGCTTTCTTT
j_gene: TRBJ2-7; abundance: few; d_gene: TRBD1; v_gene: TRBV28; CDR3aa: CASLTYTGAYEQYF; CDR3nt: TGTGCCAGCCTAACCTATACAGGGGCCTACGAGCAGTACTTC
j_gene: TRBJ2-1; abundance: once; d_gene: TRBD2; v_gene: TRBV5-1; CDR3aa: CASSTRTSGRVDEQFF; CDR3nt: TGCGCCAGCAGCACTCGGACTAGCGGGAGAGTGGATGAGCAGTTCTTC